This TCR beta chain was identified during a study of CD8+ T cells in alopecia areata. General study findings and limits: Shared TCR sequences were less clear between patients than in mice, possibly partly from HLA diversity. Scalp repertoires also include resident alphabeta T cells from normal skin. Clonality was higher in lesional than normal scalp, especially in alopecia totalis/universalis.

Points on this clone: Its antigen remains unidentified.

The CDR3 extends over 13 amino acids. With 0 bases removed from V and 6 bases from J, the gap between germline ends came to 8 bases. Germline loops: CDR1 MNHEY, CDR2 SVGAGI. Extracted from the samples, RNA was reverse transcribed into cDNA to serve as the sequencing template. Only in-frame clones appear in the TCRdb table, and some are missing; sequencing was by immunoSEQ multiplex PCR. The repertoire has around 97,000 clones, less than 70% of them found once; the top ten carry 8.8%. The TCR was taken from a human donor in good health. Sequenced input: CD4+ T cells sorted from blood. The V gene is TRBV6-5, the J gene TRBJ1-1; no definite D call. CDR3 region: CASSYSGTAEAFF. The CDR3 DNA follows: TGTGCCAGCAGTTACTCAGGCACCGCTGAAGCTTTCTTT.